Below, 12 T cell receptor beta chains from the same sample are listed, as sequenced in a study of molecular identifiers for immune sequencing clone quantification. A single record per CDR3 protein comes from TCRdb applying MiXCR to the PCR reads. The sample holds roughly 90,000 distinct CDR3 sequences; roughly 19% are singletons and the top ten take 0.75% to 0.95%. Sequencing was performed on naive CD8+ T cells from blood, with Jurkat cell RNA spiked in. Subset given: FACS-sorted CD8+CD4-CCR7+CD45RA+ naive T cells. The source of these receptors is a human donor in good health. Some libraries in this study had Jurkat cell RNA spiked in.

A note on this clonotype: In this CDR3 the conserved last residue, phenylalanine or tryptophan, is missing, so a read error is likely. The CDR3 DNA reads TGTGCCAGCAGTTACACCATAGGTAGATCGAGCTCCTACAATGAGCAGTTCATC. Translated, it gives CASSYTIGRSSSYNEQFI. The rearrangement joins TRBV6-2 or TRBV6-3 to TRBJ2-1; D call uncertain. The CDR3 has 18 amino acids. Looked up from germline, CDR1 is MNHEY and CDR2 is SVGEGT. Trimming removed 2 bases from V and 0 bases from J, with 17 bases in between.

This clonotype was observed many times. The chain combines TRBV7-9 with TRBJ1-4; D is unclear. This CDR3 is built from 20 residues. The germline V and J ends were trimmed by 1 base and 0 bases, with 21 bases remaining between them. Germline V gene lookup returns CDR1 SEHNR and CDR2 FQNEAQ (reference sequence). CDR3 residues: CASSLEVVAGHHSTNEKLFF. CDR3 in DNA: TGTGCCAGCAGCTTAGAGGTAGTGGCCGGGCACCACTCAACTAATGAAAAACTGTTTTTT.

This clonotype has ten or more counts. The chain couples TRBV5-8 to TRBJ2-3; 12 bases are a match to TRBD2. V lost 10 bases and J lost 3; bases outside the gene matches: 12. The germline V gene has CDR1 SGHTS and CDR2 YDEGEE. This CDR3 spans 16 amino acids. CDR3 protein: CAGGPSGGAPTDTQYF. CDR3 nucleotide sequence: TGTGCCGGAGGACCTAGCGGGGGGGCGCCGACAGATACGCAGTATTTT. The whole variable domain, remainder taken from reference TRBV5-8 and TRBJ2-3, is EAGVTQSPTHLIKTRGQQATLRCSPISGHTSVYWYQQALGLGLQFLLWYDEGEERNRGNFPPRFSGRQFPNYSSELNVNALELEDSALYLCAGGPSGGAPTDTQYFGPGTRLTVL.

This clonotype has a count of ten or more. The CDR3 region is CASSLWSTNTGELFF. For the CDR3, the DNA is TGTGCCAGCAGTTTATGGAGCACGAACACCGGGGAGCTGTTTTTT. The chain recombines TRBV27 with TRBJ2-2; unclear D gene. The CDR3 contains 15 residues. Germline lookup yields CDR1 MNHEY and CDR2 SMNVEV (reference sequence). Trimming pared 1 base from V and 0 bases from J, leaving 6 bases between.

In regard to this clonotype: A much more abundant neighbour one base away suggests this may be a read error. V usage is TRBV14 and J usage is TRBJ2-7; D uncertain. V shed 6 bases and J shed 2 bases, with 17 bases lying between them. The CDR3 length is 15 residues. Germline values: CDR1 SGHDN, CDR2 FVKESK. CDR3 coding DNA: TGTGCCAGCAGGCTGACAAGGGCACCCCCCTACGAGCAGTACTTC. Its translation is CASRLTRAPPYEQYF.

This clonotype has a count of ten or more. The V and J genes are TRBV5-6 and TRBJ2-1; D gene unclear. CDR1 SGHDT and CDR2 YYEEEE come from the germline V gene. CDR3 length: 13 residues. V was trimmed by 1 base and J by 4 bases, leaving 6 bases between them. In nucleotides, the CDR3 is TGTGCCAGCAGCTTGTGGCCTTACAATGAGCAGTTCTTC. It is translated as CASSLWPYNEQFF.

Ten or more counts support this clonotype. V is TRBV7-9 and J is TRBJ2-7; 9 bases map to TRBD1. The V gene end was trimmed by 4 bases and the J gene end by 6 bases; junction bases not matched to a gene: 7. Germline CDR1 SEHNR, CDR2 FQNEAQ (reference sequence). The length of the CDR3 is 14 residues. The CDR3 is CASSSGTGWPEQYF. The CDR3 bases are TGTGCCAGCAGCTCGGGGACAGGGTGGCCCGAGCAGTACTTC.

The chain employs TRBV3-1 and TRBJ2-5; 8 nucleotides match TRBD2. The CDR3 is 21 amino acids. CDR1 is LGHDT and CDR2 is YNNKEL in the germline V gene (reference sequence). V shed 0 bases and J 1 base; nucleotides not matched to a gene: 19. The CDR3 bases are TGTGCCAGCAGCCAAGACGCCCCCGTTGAACGGGGGGGACTATCCCAAGAGACCCAGTACTTC. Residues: CASSQDAPVERGGLSQETQYF.

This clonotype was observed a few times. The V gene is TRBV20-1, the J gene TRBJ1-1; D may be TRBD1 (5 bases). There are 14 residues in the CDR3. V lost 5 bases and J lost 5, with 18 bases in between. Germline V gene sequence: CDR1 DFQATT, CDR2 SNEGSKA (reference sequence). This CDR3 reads CSAAAPGVGTEAFF. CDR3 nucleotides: TGCAGTGCTGCTGCCCCGGGGGTGGGGACTGAAGCTTTCTTT.

This chain's CDR3 is CSVELLSSGANVLTF. DNA of the CDR3: TGCAGCGTTGAGCTCTTAAGCTCTGGGGCCAACGTCCTGACTTTC. This chain connects TRBV29-1 to TRBJ2-6; the D is unclear. The CDR3 loop spans 15 amino acids. The germline gives CDR1 SQVTM, CDR2 ANQGSEA. V lost 3 bases and J lost 0, with 9 bases in between.

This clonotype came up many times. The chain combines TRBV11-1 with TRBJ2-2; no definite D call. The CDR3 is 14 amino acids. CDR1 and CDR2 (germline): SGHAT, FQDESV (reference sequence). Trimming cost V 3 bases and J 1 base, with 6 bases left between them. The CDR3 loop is CASSFGGNTGELFF. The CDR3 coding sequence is TGTGCCAGCAGCTTCGGTGGGAACACCGGGGAGCTGTTTTTT.

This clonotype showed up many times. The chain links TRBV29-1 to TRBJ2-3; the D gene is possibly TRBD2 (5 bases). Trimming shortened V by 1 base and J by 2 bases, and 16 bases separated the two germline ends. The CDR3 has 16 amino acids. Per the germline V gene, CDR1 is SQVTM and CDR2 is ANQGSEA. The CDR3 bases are TGCAGCGTTGAAGGATGGATCGGGATGAACACAGATACGCAGTATTTT. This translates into CSVEGWIGMNTDTQYF.